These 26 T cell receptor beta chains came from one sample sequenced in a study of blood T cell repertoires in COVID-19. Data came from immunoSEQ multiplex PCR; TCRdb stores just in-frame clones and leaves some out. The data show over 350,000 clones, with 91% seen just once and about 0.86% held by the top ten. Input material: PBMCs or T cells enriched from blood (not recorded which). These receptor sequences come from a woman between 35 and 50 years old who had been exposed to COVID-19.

The CDR3 DNA reads TGTGCCAGCAGCCAAGATCCTTTAGCGGGGCCGCAGTTCTTC. This codes for CASSQDPLAGPQFF. The J gene is TRBJ2-1, the V gene TRBV4-2, with TRBD2 matching over 8 bases. After removal of 0 bases from V and 12 bases from J, the junction contained 7 bases not matched to a gene. Germline CDR1 reads LGHNA; CDR2 reads YNFKEQ. The CDR3 sequence is 14 residues long.

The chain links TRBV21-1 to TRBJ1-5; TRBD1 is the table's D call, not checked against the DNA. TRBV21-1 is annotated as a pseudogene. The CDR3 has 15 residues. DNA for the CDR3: TGTGCCAGCAGCGAAACAGGGGGCGCAGGGCAGCCCCAGCATTTT. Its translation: CASSETGGAGQPQHF.

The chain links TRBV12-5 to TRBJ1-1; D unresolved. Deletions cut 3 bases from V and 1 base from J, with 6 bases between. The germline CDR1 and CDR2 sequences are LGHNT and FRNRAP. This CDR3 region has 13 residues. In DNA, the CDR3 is TGTGCTAGTGGTTTCGGGGAGAACACTGAAGCTTTCTTT. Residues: CASGFGENTEAFF.

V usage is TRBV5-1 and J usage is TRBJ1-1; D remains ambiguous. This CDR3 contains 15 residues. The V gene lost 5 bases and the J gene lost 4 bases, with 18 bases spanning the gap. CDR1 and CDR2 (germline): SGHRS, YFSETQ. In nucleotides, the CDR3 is TGCGCCAGCAGTTTTGACGGAGCTGAGGGCACTGAAGCTTTCTTT. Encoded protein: CASSFDGAEGTEAFF.

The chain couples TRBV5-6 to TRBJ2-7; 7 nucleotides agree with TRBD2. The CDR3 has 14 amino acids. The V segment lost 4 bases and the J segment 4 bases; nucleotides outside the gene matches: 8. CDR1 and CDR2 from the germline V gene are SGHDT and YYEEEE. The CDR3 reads CASSPRPGGYEQYF. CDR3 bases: TGTGCCAGCAGCCCCCGCCCCGGGGGGTACGAGCAGTACTTC.

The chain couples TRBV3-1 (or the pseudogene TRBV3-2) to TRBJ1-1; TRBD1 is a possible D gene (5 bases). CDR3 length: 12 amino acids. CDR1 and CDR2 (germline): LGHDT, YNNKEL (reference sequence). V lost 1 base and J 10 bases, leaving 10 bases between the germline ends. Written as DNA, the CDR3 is TGTGCCAGCAGCCAAGGTAGGGGCAGAGCTTTCTTT. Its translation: CASSQGRGRAFF.

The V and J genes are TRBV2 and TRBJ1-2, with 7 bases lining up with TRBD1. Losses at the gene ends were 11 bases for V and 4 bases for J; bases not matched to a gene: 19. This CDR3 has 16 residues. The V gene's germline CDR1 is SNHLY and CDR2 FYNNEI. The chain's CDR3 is CAVSPGGFARSYGYTF. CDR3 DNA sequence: TGTGCCGTCAGTCCAGGGGGATTCGCCCGAAGCTATGGCTACACCTTC.

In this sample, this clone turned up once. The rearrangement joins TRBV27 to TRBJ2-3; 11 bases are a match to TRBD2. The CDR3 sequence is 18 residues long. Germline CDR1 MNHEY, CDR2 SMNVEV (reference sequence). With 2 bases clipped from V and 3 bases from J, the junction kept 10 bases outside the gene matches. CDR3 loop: CASSLLAGGAVRTDTQYF. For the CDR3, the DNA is TGTGCCAGCAGTTTACTAGCGGGGGGCGCCGTTAGGACAGATACGCAGTATTTT.

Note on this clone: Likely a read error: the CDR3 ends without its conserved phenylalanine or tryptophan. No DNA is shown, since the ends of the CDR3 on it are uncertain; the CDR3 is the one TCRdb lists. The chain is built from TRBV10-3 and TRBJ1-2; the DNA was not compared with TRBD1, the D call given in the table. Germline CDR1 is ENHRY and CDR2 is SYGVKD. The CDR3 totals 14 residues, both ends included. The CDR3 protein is CAISESGTDAFSLN.

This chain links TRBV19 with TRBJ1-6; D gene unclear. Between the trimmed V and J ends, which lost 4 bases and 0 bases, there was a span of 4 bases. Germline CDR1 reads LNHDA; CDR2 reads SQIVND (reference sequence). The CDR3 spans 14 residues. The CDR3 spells CASSTSSYNSPLHF. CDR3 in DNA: TGTGCCAGTAGTACGAGCTCCTATAATTCACCCCTCCACTTT. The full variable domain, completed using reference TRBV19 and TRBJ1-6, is DGGITQSPKYLFRKEGQNVTLSCEQNLNHDAMYWYRQDPGQGLRLIYYSQIVNDFQKGDIAEGYSVSREKKESFPLTVTSAQKNPTAFYLCASSTSSYNSPLHFGNGTRLTVT.

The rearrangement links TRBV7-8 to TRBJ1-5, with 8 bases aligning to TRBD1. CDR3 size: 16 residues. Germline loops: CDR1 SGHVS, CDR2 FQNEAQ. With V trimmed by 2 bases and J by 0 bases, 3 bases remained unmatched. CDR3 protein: CASSLKTGGSNQPQHF. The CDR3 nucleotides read TGTGCCAGCAGCTTAAAAACAGGGGGTAGCAATCAGCCCCAGCATTTT. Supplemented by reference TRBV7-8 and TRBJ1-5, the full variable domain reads GAGVSQSPRYKVAKRGQDVALRCDPISGHVSLFWYQQALGQGPEFLTYFQNEAQLDKSGLPSDRFFAERPEGSVSTLKIQRTQQEDSAVYLCASSLKTGGSNQPQHFGDGTRLSIL.

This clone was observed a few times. CDR3 in DNA: TGTGCCTGGAGTGTAGAGCCTACGACAGGGCCATACGAGCAGTACTTC. As protein: CAWSVEPTTGPYEQYF. The genes are TRBV30 and TRBJ2-7, with 7 bases fitting TRBD1. CDR3 length equals 16 residues. Germline V gene data show CDR1 as GTSNPN and CDR2 as SVGIG (reference sequence). J was trimmed by 4 bases and V by 0 bases; bases with no gene match: 12.

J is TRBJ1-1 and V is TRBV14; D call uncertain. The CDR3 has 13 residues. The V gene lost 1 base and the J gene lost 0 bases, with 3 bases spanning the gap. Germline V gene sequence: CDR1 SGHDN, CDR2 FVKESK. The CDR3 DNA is TGTGCCAGCAGCCAAGTAATGAACACTGAAGCTTTCTTT. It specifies CASSQVMNTEAFF.

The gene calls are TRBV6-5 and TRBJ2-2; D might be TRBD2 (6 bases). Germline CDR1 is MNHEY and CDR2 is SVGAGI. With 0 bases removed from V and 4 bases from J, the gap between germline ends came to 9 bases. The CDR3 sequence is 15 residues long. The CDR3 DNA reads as TGTGCCAGCAGTTACTCGGGGGGTAGCACCGGGGAGCTGTTTTTT. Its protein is CASSYSGGSTGELFF.

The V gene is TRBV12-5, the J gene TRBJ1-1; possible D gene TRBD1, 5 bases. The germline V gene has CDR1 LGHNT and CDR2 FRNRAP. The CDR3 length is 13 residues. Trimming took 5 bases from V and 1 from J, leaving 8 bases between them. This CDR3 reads CASGGRGNTEAFF. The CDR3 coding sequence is TGTGCTAGTGGTGGAAGGGGGAACACTGAAGCTTTCTTT. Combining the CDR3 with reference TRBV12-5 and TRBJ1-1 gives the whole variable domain DARVTQTPRHKVTEMGQEVTMRCQPILGHNTVFWYRQTMMQGLELLAYFRNRAPLDDSGMPKDRFSAEMPDATLATLKIQPSEPRDSAVYFCASGGRGNTEAFFGQGTRLTVV.

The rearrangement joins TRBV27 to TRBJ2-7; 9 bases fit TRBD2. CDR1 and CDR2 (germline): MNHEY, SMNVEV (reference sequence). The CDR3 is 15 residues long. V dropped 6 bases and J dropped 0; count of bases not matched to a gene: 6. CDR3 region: CASRSAGGSSYEQYF. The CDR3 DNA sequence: TGTGCCAGCAGGTCGGCGGGAGGGAGCTCCTACGAGCAGTACTTC.

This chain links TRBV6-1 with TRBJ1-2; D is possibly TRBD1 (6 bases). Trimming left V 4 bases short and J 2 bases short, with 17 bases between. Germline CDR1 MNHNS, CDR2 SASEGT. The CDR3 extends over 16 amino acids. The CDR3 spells CASSGYGTPPNYGYTF. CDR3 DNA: TGTGCCAGCAGTGGATATGGGACACCACCAAACTATGGCTACACCTTC.

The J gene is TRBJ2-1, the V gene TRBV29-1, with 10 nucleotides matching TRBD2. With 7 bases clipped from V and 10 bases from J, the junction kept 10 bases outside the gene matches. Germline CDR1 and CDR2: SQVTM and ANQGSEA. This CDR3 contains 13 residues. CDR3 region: CSAGTSVAREQFF. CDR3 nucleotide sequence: TGCAGCGCCGGGACTAGCGTTGCGAGGGAGCAGTTCTTC.

The CDR3 nucleotides are TGTGCCAGCAGCGTAGAATTAAATGAAAAACTGTTTTTT. Translating gives CASSVELNEKLFF. The chain combines TRBV9 with TRBJ1-4; D gene uncertain. CDR3 length equals 13 residues. CDR1 is SGDLS and CDR2 is YYNGEE in the germline V gene. Trimming cost V 0 bases and J 5 bases, with 5 bases left between them. Using reference TRBV9 and TRBJ1-4 for the parts outside the CDR3, the full variable domain is DSGVTQTPKHLITATGQRVTLRCSPRSGDLSVYWYQQSLDQGLQFLIQYYNGEERAKGNILERFSAQQFPDLHSELNLSSLELGDSALYFCASSVELNEKLFFGSGTQLSVL.

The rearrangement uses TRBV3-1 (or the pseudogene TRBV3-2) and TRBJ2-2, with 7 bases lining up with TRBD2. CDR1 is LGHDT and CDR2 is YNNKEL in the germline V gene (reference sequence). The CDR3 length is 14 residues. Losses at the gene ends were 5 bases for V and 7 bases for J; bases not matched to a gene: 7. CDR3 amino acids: CASSGEGLIGELFF. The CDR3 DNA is TGTGCCAGCAGCGGGGAGGGCCTCATCGGGGAGCTGTTTTTT.

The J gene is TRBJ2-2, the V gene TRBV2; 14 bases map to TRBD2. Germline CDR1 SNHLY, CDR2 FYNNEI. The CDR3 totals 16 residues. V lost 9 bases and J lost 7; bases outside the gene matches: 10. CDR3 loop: CARSGTSGRDGGELFF. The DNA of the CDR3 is TGTGCCAGGTCCGGGACTAGCGGGAGAGATGGCGGGGAGCTGTTTTTT.

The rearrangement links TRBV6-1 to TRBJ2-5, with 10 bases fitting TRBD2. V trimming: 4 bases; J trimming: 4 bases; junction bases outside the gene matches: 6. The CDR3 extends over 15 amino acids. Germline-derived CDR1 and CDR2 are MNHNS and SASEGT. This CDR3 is CASSGAGGLSETQYF. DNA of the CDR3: TGTGCCAGCAGTGGAGCGGGGGGGCTATCAGAGACCCAGTACTTC.

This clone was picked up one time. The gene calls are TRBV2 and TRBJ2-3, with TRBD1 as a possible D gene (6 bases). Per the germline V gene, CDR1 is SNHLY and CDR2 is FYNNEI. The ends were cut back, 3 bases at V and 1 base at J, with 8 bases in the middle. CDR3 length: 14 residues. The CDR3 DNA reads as TGTGCCAGCAGTGATTCAGGGGGCACAGATACGCAGTATTTT. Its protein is CASSDSGGTDTQYF.

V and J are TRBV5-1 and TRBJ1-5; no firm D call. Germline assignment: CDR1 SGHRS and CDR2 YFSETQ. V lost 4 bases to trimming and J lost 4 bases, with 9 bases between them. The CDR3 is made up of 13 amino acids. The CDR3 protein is CASSTDFNQPQHF. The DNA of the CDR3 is TGCGCCAGCAGCACGGACTTTAATCAGCCCCAGCATTTT.

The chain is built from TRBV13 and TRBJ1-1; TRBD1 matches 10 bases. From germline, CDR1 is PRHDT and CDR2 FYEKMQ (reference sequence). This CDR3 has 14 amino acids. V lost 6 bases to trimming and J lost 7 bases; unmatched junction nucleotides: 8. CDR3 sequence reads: CASRRDRGRIEAFF. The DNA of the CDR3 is TGTGCCAGCAGAAGGGACAGGGGAAGGATTGAAGCTTTCTTT.

The CDR3 here is CASSPRAGFTEAFF. CDR3 in DNA: TGTGCCAGCAGCCCCCGGGCAGGGTTCACTGAAGCTTTCTTT. The rearrangement links TRBV3-1 (or the pseudogene TRBV3-2) to TRBJ1-1; D is possibly TRBD1 (5 bases). The germline V gene has CDR1 LGHDT and CDR2 YNNKEL (reference sequence). Trimming stripped 4 bases from V and 4 bases from J, with 13 bases between. The CDR3 consists of 14 residues.